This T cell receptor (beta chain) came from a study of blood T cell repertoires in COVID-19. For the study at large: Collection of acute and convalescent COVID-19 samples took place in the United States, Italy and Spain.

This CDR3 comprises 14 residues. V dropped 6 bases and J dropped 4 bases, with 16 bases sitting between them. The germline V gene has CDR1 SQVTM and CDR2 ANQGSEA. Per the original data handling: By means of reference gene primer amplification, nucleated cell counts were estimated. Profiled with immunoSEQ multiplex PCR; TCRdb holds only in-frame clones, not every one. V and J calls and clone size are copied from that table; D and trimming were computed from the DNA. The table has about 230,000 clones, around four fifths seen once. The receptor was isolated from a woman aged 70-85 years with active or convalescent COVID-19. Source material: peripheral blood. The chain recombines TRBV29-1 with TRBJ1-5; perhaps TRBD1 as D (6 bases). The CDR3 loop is CSVTSQGANQPQHF. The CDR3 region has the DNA TGCAGCGTGACTTCACAGGGCGCAAATCAGCCCCAGCATTTT.